Listed below are T cell receptor beta chains from one sample, sequenced in a study of blood T cell repertoires in COVID-19. Using immunoSEQ multiplex PCR, the repertoire was profiled, and TCRdb retains in-frame clones only, with some absent. Counted here are fewer than 110,000 clones, about four fifths occurring once; the ten biggest clones make up roughly 4.3%. The sample comprised peripheral blood. These receptors all come from a man between 65 and 79 years old with acute or convalescent COVID-19. CDR3s include the opening cysteine and the closing phenylalanine or tryptophan. Fields, in order: D gene, J gene, V gene, clone size, CDR3 protein, CDR3 DNA. A D gene is named only where the DNA matches it firmly. Size is stated for part of the rows, as once, few or many counts, or as a class when the clone is expanded.

>TRBD1|TRBJ1-1|TRBV27|-
CASSSGQGNTEAFF
TGTGCCAGCAGTTCGGGACAGGGAAACACTGAAGCTTTCTTT
>-|TRBJ2-1|TRBV14|once
CASSPPGTLLGEQFF
TGTGCCAGCAGCCCGCCCGGGACACTGCTGGGGGAGCAGTTCTTC
>TRBD2|TRBJ2-7|TRBV5-1|-
CASSLELAGGLREQYF
TGCGCCAGCAGCTTGGAGCTAGCGGGGGGGCTGAGGGAGCAGTACTTC
>TRBD1|TRBJ2-1|TRBV29-1|-
CSVIRQGEGDEQFF
TGCAGCGTTATCCGACAGGGGGAAGGGGATGAGCAGTTCTTC
>-|TRBJ2-5|TRBV3-1/TRBV3-2|-
CASSQQVQETQYF
TGTGCCAGCAGCCAACAGGTACAAGAGACCCAGTACTTC
>-|TRBJ2-7|TRBV27|-
CASSPDRASYEQYF
TGTGCCAGCAGTCCCGACAGAGCCTCCTACGAGCAGTACTTC
>-|TRBJ1-3|TRBV7-9|once
CASSLPGSPSSGNTIYF
TGTGCCAGCAGCCTACCGGGGAGTCCGAGCTCTGGAAACACCATATATTTT
>-|TRBJ2-1|TRBV5-6|few
CASTPRGVNEQFF
TGTGCCAGCACCCCTCGCGGGGTCAATGAGCAGTTCTTC
>-|TRBJ1-5|TRBV7-2|-
CASSLDPHFDQGNQPQHF
TGTGCCAGCAGCTTAGATCCCCACTTTGATCAGGGGAATCAGCCCCAGCATTTT
>TRBD1|TRBJ1-1|TRBV7-3|-
CATRTGEGSTEAFF
TGTGCCACCCGGACAGGGGAAGGGTCCACTGAAGCTTTCTTT
>TRBD2|TRBJ2-4|TRBV6-1|-
CASSEGTSGGAWDIQYF
TGTGCCAGCAGTGAAGGGACTAGCGGGGGGGCTTGGGACATTCAGTACTTC
>TRBD1|TRBJ2-7|TRBV4-1|-
CASSQGDRVFNEQYF
TGCGCCAGCAGCCAAGGGGACAGAGTATTCAACGAGCAGTACTTC
>-|TRBJ2-2|TRBV11-3|-
CASSLERTGELFF
TGTGCCAGCAGCTTAGAGCGCACCGGGGAGCTGTTTTTT
>TRBD1|TRBJ2-5|TRBV2|-
CASRLSGGREETQYF
TGTGCCAGCAGACTTTCAGGGGGCCGGGAAGAGACCCAGTACTTC
>-|TRBJ1-3|TRBV10-3|-
CAITGGESGNTIYF
TGTGCCATCACCGGGGGGGAGTCTGGAAACACCATATATTTT
>-|TRBJ1-2|TRBV19|-
CASSPLGGNYGYTF
TGTGCCAGTAGTCCCTTGGGGGGGAACTATGGCTACACCTTC
>-|TRBJ2-3|TRBV19|-
CASSISREVRDTQYF
TGTGCCAGTAGTATTTCCAGGGAAGTTAGAGATACGCAGTATTTT
>TRBD1|TRBJ2-1|TRBV13|-
CASSLEQGGSLSYNEQFF
TGTGCCAGCAGCTTAGAACAGGGGGGCTCCCTCTCCTACAATGAGCAGTTCTTC
>-|TRBJ1-6|TRBV3-1/TRBV3-2|-
CASSLQGNSPLHF
TGTGCCAGCAGCCTCCAGGGTAATTCACCCCTCCACTTT
>-|TRBJ1-4|TRBV5-8|-
CASSLGSRTNEKLFF
TGTGCCAGCAGCTTGGGTTCCCGAACAAATGAAAAACTGTTTTTT
>-|TRBJ1-2|TRBV6-2/TRBV6-3|-
CASSWSQAGANYGYTF
TGTGCCAGCAGTTGGTCACAGGCTGGTGCCAACTATGGCTACACCTTC
>-|TRBJ1-1|TRBV19|-
CASSTQSRGGEAFF
TGTGCCAGTAGTACCCAGTCGAGAGGGGGTGAAGCTTTCTTT
>-|TRBJ1-1|TRBV6-4|few
CASSDRRNTEAFF
TGTGCCAGCAGTGACAGGAGGAACACTGAAGCTTTCTTT
>-|TRBJ2-5|TRBV7-3|-
CASSLGGRGQETQYF
TGTGCCAGCAGCTTAGGGGGCAGGGGCCAAGAGACCCAGTACTTC
>TRBD1|TRBJ1-5|TRBV4-2|-
CASSQDDRVGRPQHF
TGTGCCAGCAGCCAAGATGACAGGGTCGGTAGGCCCCAGCATTTT
>TRBD1|TRBJ2-7|TRBV3-1/TRBV3-2|-
CASSQDLDRGNEQYF
TGTGCCAGCAGCCAAGATCTGGACAGGGGCAACGAGCAGTACTTC
>TRBD2|TRBJ2-3|TRBV4-1|-
CASTTGLAGALDTQYF
TGCGCCAGCACGACGGGACTAGCGGGGGCATTAGATACGCAGTATTTT
>-|TRBJ1-2|TRBV7-9|-
CASRTEGSYGYTF
TGTGCCAGCAGGACGGAGGGGTCCTATGGCTACACCTTC
>TRBD1|TRBJ1-6|TRBV5-1|-
CASSLSGTGDSPLHF
TGCGCCAGCAGCTTGTCAGGGACAGGGGATTCACCCCTCCACTTT
>TRBD1|TRBJ2-3|TRBV5-1|-
CASSLERTGAFTDTQYF
TGCGCCAGCAGCTTGGAACGGACAGGGGCGTTCACAGATACGCAGTATTTT
>TRBD2|TRBJ2-1|TRBV2|-
CASSEVRLAVYNEQFF
TGTGCCAGCAGTGAAGTCCGACTAGCGGTCTACAATGAGCAGTTCTTC
>TRBD2|TRBJ2-2|TRBV7-2|-
CASSQLAGTGELFF
TGTGCCAGCAGCCAACTAGCGGGGACCGGGGAGCTGTTTTTT
>-|TRBJ1-1|TRBV6-5|-
CASFGRGTEAFF
TGTGCCAGCTTTGGTCGGGGCACTGAAGCTTTCTTT
>TRBD2|TRBJ2-3|TRBV27|-
CASSSVAGPDTQYF
TGTGCCAGCAGTTCGGTAGCGGGCCCAGATACGCAGTATTTT
>-|TRBJ2-3|TRBV10-2|few
CASSDPGDTQYF
TGCGCCAGCAGTGACCCGGGGGATACGCAGTATTTT
>TRBD2|TRBJ2-3|TRBV3-1/TRBV3-2|-
CASSPKGLAGGYDTQYF
TGTGCCAGCAGCCCTAAGGGACTAGCGGGGGGGTATGATACGCAGTATTTT
>-|TRBJ2-3|TRBV7-3|once
CASSPIAVPTDTQYF
TGTGCCAGCAGCCCCATAGCGGTCCCCACAGATACGCAGTATTTT
>TRBD1|TRBJ1-5|TRBV5-6|-
CASSSMGDRAQPQHF
TGTGCCAGCAGCTCCATGGGGGACAGGGCACAGCCCCAGCATTTT
>TRBD1|TRBJ2-5|TRBV7-3|once
CASSQTGGAGTGDQYF
TGTGCCAGCAGCCAGACAGGGGGAGCCGGAACCGGGGACCAGTACTTC